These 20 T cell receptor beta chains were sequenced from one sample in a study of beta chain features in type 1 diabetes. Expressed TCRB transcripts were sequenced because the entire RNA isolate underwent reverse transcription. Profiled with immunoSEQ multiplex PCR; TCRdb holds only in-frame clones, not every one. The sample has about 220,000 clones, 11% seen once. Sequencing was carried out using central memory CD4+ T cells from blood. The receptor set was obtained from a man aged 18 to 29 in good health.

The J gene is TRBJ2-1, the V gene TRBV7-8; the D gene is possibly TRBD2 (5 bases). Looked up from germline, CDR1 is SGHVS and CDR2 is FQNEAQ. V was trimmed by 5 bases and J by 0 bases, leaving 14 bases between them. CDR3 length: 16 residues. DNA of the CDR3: TGTGCCAGCAGCCCAAGCGGTCTGAGCTCCTACAATGAGCAGTTCTTC. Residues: CASSPSGLSSYNEQFF. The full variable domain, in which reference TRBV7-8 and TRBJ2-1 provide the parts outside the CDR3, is GAGVSQSPRYKVAKRGQDVALRCDPISGHVSLFWYQQALGQGPEFLTYFQNEAQLDKSGLPSDRFFAERPEGSVSTLKIQRTQQEDSAVYLCASSPSGLSSYNEQFFGPGTRLTVL.

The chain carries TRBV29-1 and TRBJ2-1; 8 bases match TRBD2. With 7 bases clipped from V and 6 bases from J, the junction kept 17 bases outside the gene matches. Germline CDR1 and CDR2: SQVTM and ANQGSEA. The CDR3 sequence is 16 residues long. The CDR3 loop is CSGRRTSLRRGNEQFF. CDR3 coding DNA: TGCAGCGGCCGGAGGACTAGCCTAAGGAGGGGCAATGAGCAGTTCTTC.

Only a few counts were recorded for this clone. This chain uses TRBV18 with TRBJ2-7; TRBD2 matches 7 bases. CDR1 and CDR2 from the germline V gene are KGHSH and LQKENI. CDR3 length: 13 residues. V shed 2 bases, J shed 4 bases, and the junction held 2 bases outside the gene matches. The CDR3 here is CASSPMGGYEQYF. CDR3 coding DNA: TGTGCCAGCTCACCAATGGGAGGGTACGAGCAGTACTTC.

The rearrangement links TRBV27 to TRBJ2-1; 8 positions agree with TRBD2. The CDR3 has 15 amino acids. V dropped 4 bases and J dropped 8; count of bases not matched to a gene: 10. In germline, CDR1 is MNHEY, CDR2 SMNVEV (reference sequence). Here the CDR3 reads CASSSRTSRVYEQFF. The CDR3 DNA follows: TGTGCCAGCAGTTCGCGGACTAGCAGGGTCTATGAGCAGTTCTTC.

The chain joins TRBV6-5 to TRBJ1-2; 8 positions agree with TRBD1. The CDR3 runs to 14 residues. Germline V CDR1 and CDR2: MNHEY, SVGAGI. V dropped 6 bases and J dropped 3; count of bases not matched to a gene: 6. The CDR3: CASSPVDRDYGYTF. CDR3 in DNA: TGTGCCAGCAGCCCTGTGGACAGGGACTATGGCTACACCTTC.

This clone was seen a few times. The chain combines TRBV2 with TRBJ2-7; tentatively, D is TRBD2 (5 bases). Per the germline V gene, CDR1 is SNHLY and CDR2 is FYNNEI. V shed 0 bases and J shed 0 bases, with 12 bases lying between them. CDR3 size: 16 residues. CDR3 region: CASSEALDFYSYEQYF. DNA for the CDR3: TGTGCCAGCAGTGAAGCGCTGGACTTCTACTCCTACGAGCAGTACTTC.

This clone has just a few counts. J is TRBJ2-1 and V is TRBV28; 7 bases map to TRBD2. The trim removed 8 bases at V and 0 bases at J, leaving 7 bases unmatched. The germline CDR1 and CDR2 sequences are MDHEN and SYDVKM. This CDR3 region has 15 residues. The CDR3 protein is CASPPAGDSYNEQFF. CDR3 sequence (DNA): TGTGCCAGCCCCCCCGCGGGGGACTCCTACAATGAGCAGTTCTTC.

For the CDR3, the DNA is TGTGCCAGCAGCCAAGATGGGCCAATTAACATTCAGTACTTC. It encodes CASSQDGPINIQYF. The genes are TRBV4-2 and TRBJ2-4; D is unresolved. Between the trimmed V and J ends, which lost 0 bases and 7 bases, there was a span of 10 bases. The CDR3 has 14 amino acids. From germline, CDR1 is LGHNA and CDR2 YNFKEQ.

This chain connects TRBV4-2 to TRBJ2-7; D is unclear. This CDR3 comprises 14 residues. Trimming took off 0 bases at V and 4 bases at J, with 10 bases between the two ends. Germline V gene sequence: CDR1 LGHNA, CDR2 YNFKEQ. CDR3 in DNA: TGTGCCAGCAGCCAAGATACCCTGAGTTACGAGCAGTACTTC. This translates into CASSQDTLSYEQYF.

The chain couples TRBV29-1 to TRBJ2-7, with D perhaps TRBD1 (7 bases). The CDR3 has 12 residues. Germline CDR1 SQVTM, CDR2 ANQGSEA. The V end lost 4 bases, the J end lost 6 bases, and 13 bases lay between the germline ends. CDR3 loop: CSVGNRGGEQYF. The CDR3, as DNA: TGCAGCGTTGGGAACAGGGGAGGCGAGCAGTACTTC.

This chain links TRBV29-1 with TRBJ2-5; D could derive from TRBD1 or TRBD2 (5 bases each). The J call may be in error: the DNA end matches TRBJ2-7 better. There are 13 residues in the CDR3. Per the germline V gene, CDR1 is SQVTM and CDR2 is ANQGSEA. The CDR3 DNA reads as TGCAGCGTTGAATTTGGGACCTCCTACGAGCAGTACTTC. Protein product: CSVEFGTSYEQYF.

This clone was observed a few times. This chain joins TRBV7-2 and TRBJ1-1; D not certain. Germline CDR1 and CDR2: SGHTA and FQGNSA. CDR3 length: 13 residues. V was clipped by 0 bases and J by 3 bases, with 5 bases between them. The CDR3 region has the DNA TGTGCCAGCAGCTTAGCACTGGACACTGAAGCTTTCTTT. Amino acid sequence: CASSLALDTEAFF.

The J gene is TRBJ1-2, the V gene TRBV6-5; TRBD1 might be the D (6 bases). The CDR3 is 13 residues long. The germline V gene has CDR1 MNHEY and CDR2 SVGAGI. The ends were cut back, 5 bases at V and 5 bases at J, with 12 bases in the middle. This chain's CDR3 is CASSETGRYGYTF. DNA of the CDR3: TGTGCCAGCAGTGAAACAGGGCGGTATGGCTACACCTTC.

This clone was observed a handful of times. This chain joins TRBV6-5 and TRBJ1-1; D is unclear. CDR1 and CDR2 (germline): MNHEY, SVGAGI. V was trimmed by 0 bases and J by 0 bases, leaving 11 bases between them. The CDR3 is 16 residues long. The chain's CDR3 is CASSYSQGGVNTEAFF. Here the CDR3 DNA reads TGTGCCAGCAGTTACTCCCAAGGTGGGGTGAACACTGAAGCTTTCTTT.

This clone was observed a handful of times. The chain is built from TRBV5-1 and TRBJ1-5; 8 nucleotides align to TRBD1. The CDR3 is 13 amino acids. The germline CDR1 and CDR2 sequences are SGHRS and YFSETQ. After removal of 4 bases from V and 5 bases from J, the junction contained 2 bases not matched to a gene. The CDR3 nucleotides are TGCGCCAGCAGCCTACAGGGGGATCAGCCCCAGCATTTT. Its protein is CASSLQGDQPQHF. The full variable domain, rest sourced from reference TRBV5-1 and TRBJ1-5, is KAGVTQTPRYLIKTRGQQVTLSCSPISGHRSVSWYQQTPGQGLQFLFEYFSETQRNKGNFPGRFSGRQFSNSRSEMNVSTLELGDSALYLCASSLQGDQPQHFGDGTRLSIL.

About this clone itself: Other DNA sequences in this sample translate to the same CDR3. CDR3 sequence reads: CSVEGQGAYEQYF. The CDR3 DNA follows: TGCAGCGTTGAAGGACAGGGCGCCTACGAGCAGTACTTC. The gene calls are TRBV29-1 and TRBJ2-7; 7 bases are a match to TRBD1. The CDR3 is 13 amino acids. Germline values: CDR1 SQVTM, CDR2 ANQGSEA. V dropped 1 base and J dropped 2; count of bases not matched to a gene: 2.

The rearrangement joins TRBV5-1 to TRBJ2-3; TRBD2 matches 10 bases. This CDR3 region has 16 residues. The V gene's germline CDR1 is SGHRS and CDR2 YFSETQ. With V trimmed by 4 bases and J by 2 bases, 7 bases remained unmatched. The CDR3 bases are TGCGCCAGCAGCCCCCAGAGCGGGAGGGCCACAGATACGCAGTATTTT. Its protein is CASSPQSGRATDTQYF.

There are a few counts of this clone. Here the CDR3 reads CASSGTGNQPQHF. For the CDR3, the DNA is TGTGCCAGCAGTGGGACAGGTAATCAGCCCCAGCATTTT. This chain connects TRBV2 to TRBJ1-5; 7 nucleotides line up with TRBD1. This CDR3 comprises 13 residues. In germline, CDR1 is SNHLY, CDR2 FYNNEI. With V trimmed by 4 bases and J by 4 bases, 1 base remained unmatched.

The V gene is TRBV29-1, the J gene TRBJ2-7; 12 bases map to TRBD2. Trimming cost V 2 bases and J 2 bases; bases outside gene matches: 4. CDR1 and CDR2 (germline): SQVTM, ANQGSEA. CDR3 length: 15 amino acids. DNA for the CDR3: TGCAGCGTTGAAATGCTAGCGGGAGGGCCCTACGAGCAGTACTTC. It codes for CSVEMLAGGPYEQYF.

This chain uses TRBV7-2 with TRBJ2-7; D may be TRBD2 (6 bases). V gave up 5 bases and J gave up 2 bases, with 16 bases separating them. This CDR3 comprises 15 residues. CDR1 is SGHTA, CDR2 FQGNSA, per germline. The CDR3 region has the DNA TGTGCCAGCAGCCCGCCGGGGCGGGGCCCCTACGAGCAGTACTTC. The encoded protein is CASSPPGRGPYEQYF.